The following is a T cell receptor (beta chain) sequence with its context. This sample was included in a study of blood T cell repertoires in COVID-19. Across the whole study: There were acute and convalescent COVID-19 samples, and they came from the United States, Italy and Spain. PBMCs, B-cell-depleted T cells, or T cells were the source of the cDNA or gDNA that made up the material.

The CDR3 extends over 15 amino acids. CDR1 SGDLS and CDR2 YYNGEE come from the germline V gene. V gave up 4 bases and J gave up 5 bases; unmatched junction bases: 7. Per the original methods: For nucleated cells, counts were estimated from reference gene primer amplification. Using immunoSEQ multiplex PCR, the repertoire was profiled, and TCRdb retains in-frame clones only, with some absent. Clonal size and the V and J genes are those of that table, whereas D and trimming came from the DNA. The repertoire holds roughly 200,000 clones, around nine tenths seen once, with around 1.6% in the top ten. Sequences were obtained from peripheral blood. The source is a man aged 18 to 30 with active or convalescent COVID-19. The V and J genes are TRBV9 and TRBJ2-1; TRBD2 matches at 9 bases. The CDR3 sequence is CASSPRGTSNNEQFF. CDR3 nucleotides: TGTGCCAGCAGCCCAAGGGGGACTAGCAACAATGAGCAGTTCTTC. Full variable domain (rest looked up from reference TRBV9 and TRBJ2-1): DSGVTQTPKHLITATGQRVTLRCSPRSGDLSVYWYQQSLDQGLQFLIQYYNGEERAKGNILERFSAQQFPDLHSELNLSSLELGDSALYFCASSPRGTSNNEQFFGPGTRLTVL.